Below, 28 T cell receptor beta chains from the same sample are listed, as sequenced in a study of T cells after posttransplantation cyclophosphamide. Using immunoSEQ multiplex PCR, the repertoire was profiled, and TCRdb retains in-frame clones only, with some absent. This record lists about 2,300 clones, none seen once only, and the top ten clones contain approximately 25%. Treatment was busulfan-fludarabine conditioning, a marrow graft, and cyclophosphamide on days +3 and +4. Source: PBMCs, taken after an allogeneic stem cell transplant with post-transplant cyclophosphamide. The receptors were sampled from a female patient in her 60s who received an allogeneic stem cell transplant from an unrelated donor, was CMV-positive, and had acute GVHD only. Some T cells may be the graft donor's.

This clone is medium-sized in the sample. The chain uses TRBV7-2 and TRBJ2-7; D uncertain. V was clipped by 0 bases and J by 6 bases, with 9 bases between them. CDR1 SGHTA and CDR2 FQGNSA come from the germline V gene. CDR3 length equals 13 residues. The CDR3 DNA follows: TGTGCCAGCAGCTTAGCTTGGCTCAGCGAGCAGTACTTC. Its protein is CASSLAWLSEQYF.

This clone is medium-sized. The rearrangement links TRBV5-1 to TRBJ2-7, with 12 bases matching TRBD2. The CDR3 contains 16 residues. The germline gives CDR1 SGHRS, CDR2 YFSETQ. V lost 4 bases to trimming and J lost 3 bases; unmatched junction nucleotides: 8. Here the CDR3 reads CASSAGTSGQRYEQYF. CDR3 nucleotides: TGCGCCAGCAGCGCTGGGACTAGCGGGCAGCGCTACGAGCAGTACTTC.

The sample holds many counts of this clone. The chain employs TRBV7-8 and TRBJ1-2; perhaps TRBD1 as D (5 bases). Germline V gives CDR1 SGHVS, CDR2 FQNEAQ. Trimming left V 5 bases short and J 1 base short, with 14 bases between. The CDR3 totals 15 residues. The CDR3 here is CASSAAGTDNYGYTF. CDR3 nucleotide sequence: TGTGCCAGCAGCGCCGCGGGGACTGATAACTATGGCTACACCTTC. The entire variable domain, with the rest obtained from reference TRBV7-8 and TRBJ1-2, is as follows: GAGVSQSPRYKVAKRGQDVALRCDPISGHVSLFWYQQALGQGPEFLTYFQNEAQLDKSGLPSDRFFAERPEGSVSTLKIQRTQQEDSAVYLCASSAAGTDNYGYTFGSGTRLTVV.

The chain is built from TRBV28 and TRBJ1-2; D unresolved. CDR1 MDHEN and CDR2 SYDVKM come from the germline V gene. The V end lost 2 bases, the J end lost 7 bases, and 11 bases lay between the germline ends. This CDR3 comprises 13 residues. CDR3: CASSLLRAGGYTF. CDR3 DNA sequence: TGTGCCAGCAGTTTACTCCGGGCGGGTGGCTACACCTTC.

This clone was recorded many times. The V and J genes are TRBV28 and TRBJ2-7; TRBD2 might be the D (7 bases). V was clipped by 4 bases and J by 1 base, with 14 bases between them. Germline lookup yields CDR1 MDHEN and CDR2 SYDVKM. CDR3 length: 15 residues. CDR3 loop: CASSSYGGPSYEQYF. Here the CDR3 DNA reads TGTGCCAGCAGTTCATACGGGGGGCCGTCCTACGAGCAGTACTTC. Full variable domain (rest looked up from reference TRBV28 and TRBJ2-7): DVKVTQSSRYLVKRTGEKVFLECVQDMDHENMFWYRQDPGLGLRLIYFSYDVKMKEKGDIPEGYSVSREKKERFSLILESASTNQTSMYLCASSSYGGPSYEQYFGPGTRLTVT.

Here the CDR3 DNA reads TGTGCCAGCAGCTTATCTAGCGGGACTGGCACAGATACGCAGTATTTT. Translation: CASSLSSGTGTDTQYF. V and J are TRBV7-2 and TRBJ2-3, with 9 bases that match TRBD2. This CDR3 has 16 amino acids. Germline V gene lookup returns CDR1 SGHTA and CDR2 FQGNSA. The trim removed 2 bases at V and 1 base at J, leaving 4 bases unmatched.

This clone was counted at least ten times. The chain uses TRBV2 and TRBJ1-3; TRBD1 agrees at 8 bases. Germline CDR1 is SNHLY and CDR2 is FYNNEI. V lost 5 bases, J lost 4 bases, and 4 bases stayed unmatched. The CDR3 has 14 amino acids. The CDR3 sequence: CASSSGDRGNTIYF. The DNA of the CDR3 is TGTGCCAGCAGTTCCGGGGACAGGGGAAACACCATATATTTT.

This clone was seen many times. The V call is TRBV4-2, the J call TRBJ1-5, with 8 bases identical to TRBD1. V dropped 4 bases and J dropped 4; count of bases not matched to a gene: 3. The CDR3 covers 14 residues. Germline CDR1 is LGHNA and CDR2 is YNFKEQ. CDR3 DNA: TGTGCCAGCAGCCTCGACAGGGGAAATCAGCCCCAGCATTTT. It specifies CASSLDRGNQPQHF.

In its sample, this clone is medium-sized. CDR3 sequence: CASSRTGTGGNEAFF. DNA for the CDR3: TGTGCCAGTAGTAGAACCGGGACAGGGGGCAATGAAGCTTTCTTT. The chain recombines TRBV19 with TRBJ1-1, with 12 bases matching TRBD1. Germline CDR1 and CDR2: LNHDA and SQIVND (reference sequence). J was trimmed by 7 bases and V by 4 bases; bases with no gene match: 7. CDR3 size: 15 residues.

This clone came up many times. The gene calls are TRBV6-5 and TRBJ1-5; possible D gene TRBD1, 6 bases. The CDR3 is 14 residues long. Per the germline V gene, CDR1 is MNHEY and CDR2 is SVGAGI. Between the trimmed V and J ends, which lost 1 base and 4 bases, there was a span of 8 bases. CDR3 sequence: CASSYLQGNQPQHF. DNA of the CDR3: TGTGCCAGCAGTTACTTGCAGGGGAATCAGCCCCAGCATTTT.

The table lists this clone with many counts. The chain carries TRBV6-1 and TRBJ2-7, with 9 bases identical to TRBD2. Germline V gene sequence: CDR1 MNHNS, CDR2 SASEGT. The trim removed 7 bases at V and 6 bases at J, leaving 10 bases unmatched. The CDR3 consists of 14 residues. The CDR3 loop reads CASTPGTSTSEQYF. In DNA, the CDR3 is TGTGCCAGCACTCCCGGGACTAGCACCAGCGAGCAGTACTTC.

This clone has a count of ten or more. The chain is built from TRBV18 and TRBJ2-3, with 9 bases identical to TRBD2. Germline loops: CDR1 KGHSH, CDR2 LQKENI. The CDR3 spans 19 residues. V shed 0 bases and J 0 bases; nucleotides not matched to a gene: 10. The CDR3: CASSPPFVAGGTSTDTQYF. The CDR3 DNA sequence: TGTGCCAGCTCACCACCGTTTGTGGCGGGGGGGACTAGCACAGATACGCAGTATTTT.

By proportion, this clone is medium-sized. The chain employs TRBV7-2 and TRBJ2-1; no firm D call. Germline loops: CDR1 SGHTA, CDR2 FQGNSA. Between the trimmed V and J ends, which lost 0 bases and 0 bases, there was a span of 6 bases. The CDR3 extends over 15 amino acids. The CDR3 nucleotides are TGTGCCAGCAGCTTAGCGCGCGGCTCCTACAATGAGCAGTTCTTC. Amino acid sequence: CASSLARGSYNEQFF. Complete variable domain (other parts from reference TRBV7-2 and TRBJ2-1): GAGVSQSPSNKVTEKGKDVELRCDPISGHTALYWYRQSLGQGLEFLIYFQGNSAPDKSGLPSDRFSAERTGGSVSTLTIQRTQQEDSAVYLCASSLARGSYNEQFFGPGTRLTVL.

This clone came up many times. V is TRBV10-3 and J is TRBJ1-1, with TRBD1 matching over 8 bases. The V and J ends lost 2 bases and 3 bases, in that order; junction bases with no gene match: 5. Germline V lookup: CDR1 ENHRY, CDR2 SYGVKD. The CDR3 extends over 15 amino acids. The DNA of the CDR3 is TGTGCCATCAGTGAGGACAGGGGTATTTACACTGAAGCTTTCTTT. Amino acid sequence: CAISEDRGIYTEAFF.

This chain links TRBV30 with TRBJ2-5; 8 nucleotides line up with TRBD2. The CDR3 contains 13 residues. Trimming cost V 3 bases and J 6 bases; bases outside gene matches: 6. Per the germline V gene, CDR1 is GTSNPN and CDR2 is SVGIG (reference sequence). The DNA of the CDR3 is TGTGCCTGGAGAATCGGGGGGGGGCAGACCCAGTACTTC. The encoded protein is CAWRIGGGQTQYF.

This clone was observed at least ten times. The chain employs TRBV7-3 and TRBJ2-1; D ambiguous. With 5 bases removed from V and 9 bases from J, the gap between germline ends came to 11 bases. The germline V gene has CDR1 SGHTA and CDR2 FQGTGA. CDR3 size: 12 residues. The CDR3 region has the DNA TGTGCCAGCAGCCCAGCCCTAGGTGAGCAGTTCTTC. Residues: CASSPALGEQFF.

This clone was picked up a small number of times. The same CDR3 arises from other DNA sequences in this sample as well. The CDR3 sequence is CASSRGGHRYQYF. Here the CDR3 DNA reads TGTGCCAGCAGTCGCGGGGGACACCGGTACCAATACTTC. V and J are TRBV6-6 and TRBJ2-7; perhaps TRBD2 as D (7 bases). The V and J ends lost 5 bases and 13 bases respectively, with 21 bases between them. CDR3 size: 13 residues. Germline V gene data show CDR1 as MNHNY and CDR2 as SVGAGI (reference sequence).

This clone has more than one count but fewer than ten. For the CDR3, the DNA is TGTGCCAGCAGTGAATCGGTAAGGGGTCACGAGCAGTACTTC. It translates to CASSESVRGHEQYF. The chain recombines TRBV25-1 with TRBJ2-7; a possible D gene is TRBD1 (5 bases). Germline loops: CDR1 MGHDK, CDR2 SYGVNS. V was trimmed by 1 base and J by 5 bases, leaving 12 bases between them. The CDR3 consists of 14 residues.

This clone is deemed medium-sized (0.01 to 0.1%). This chain links TRBV5-6 with TRBJ1-5; 8 bases are a match to TRBD1. V was pared by 3 bases and J by 6 bases, with 14 bases of the junction left unmatched. The CDR3 has 17 residues. The germline gives CDR1 SGHDT, CDR2 YYEEEE. Here the CDR3 reads CASSSYGQGVWGQPQHF. Written as DNA, the CDR3 is TGTGCCAGCAGCTCATATGGACAGGGTGTATGGGGTCAGCCCCAGCATTTT.

This clone has a count of ten or more. The chain recombines TRBV6-1 with TRBJ2-3, with TRBD1 as a possible D gene (6 bases). The germline gives CDR1 MNHNS, CDR2 SASEGT. The CDR3 is 16 residues long. Trimming pared 1 base from V and 1 base from J, leaving 12 bases between. The CDR3 here is CASSEGPGVGTDTQYF. The CDR3, as DNA: TGTGCCAGCAGTGAAGGTCCAGGGGTCGGCACAGATACGCAGTATTTT.

This clone was seen many times. V and J are TRBV12-3 or TRBV12-4 and TRBJ1-3; no definite D call. V was cut by 0 bases and J by 4 bases, with 7 bases left in between. The CDR3 is 14 residues long. CDR3 sequence (DNA): TGTGCCAGCAGTTTAGCCGGGTCAGGAAACACCATATATTTT. Its protein product is CASSLAGSGNTIYF.

This clone has ten or more counts. The J gene is TRBJ2-1, the V gene TRBV11-3; 10 bases map to TRBD1. This CDR3 region has 12 residues. CDR1 is SGHNT, CDR2 YENEEA, per germline. V lost 6 bases, J lost 9 bases, and 2 bases stayed unmatched. In DNA, the CDR3 is TGTGCCAGCAGGGACAGGGGGTCTGAGCAGTTCTTC. This translates into CASRDRGSEQFF.

This clone was seen many times. The CDR3 sequence: CASSLRLAGGSSYNEQFF. CDR3 DNA sequence: TGTGCCAGCAGTTTAAGACTAGCGGGAGGGAGCTCCTACAATGAGCAGTTCTTC. This chain connects TRBV12-3 or TRBV12-4 to TRBJ2-1; 14 nucleotides align to TRBD2. This CDR3 has 18 amino acids. With 2 bases clipped from V and 0 bases from J, the junction kept 3 bases outside the gene matches.

This clone has at least ten counts. The chain uses TRBV10-3 and TRBJ2-5, with 11 bases aligning to TRBD2. V lost 6 bases and J lost 5; bases outside the gene matches: 17. Per the germline V gene, CDR1 is ENHRY and CDR2 is SYGVKD. The CDR3 extends over 18 amino acids. The DNA of the CDR3 is TGTGCCATCAGGCCTTCCTCCGTTAGCGGGAGGGCGGGTGAGACCCAGTACTTC. It translates to CAIRPSSVSGRAGETQYF.

This clone was recorded many times. CDR3 loop: CASSIVGGPLSGANVLTF. Here the CDR3 DNA reads TGTGCCAGTAGTATAGTGGGGGGGCCCCTCTCTGGGGCCAACGTCCTGACTTTC. The chain carries TRBV19 and TRBJ2-6; D possibly corresponds to TRBD2 (7 bases). Between the trimmed V and J ends, which lost 1 base and 0 bases, there was a span of 13 bases. There are 18 residues in the CDR3. The germline V gene encodes CDR1 LNHDA and CDR2 SQIVND (reference sequence).

The chain combines TRBV5-1 with TRBJ2-5; possibly TRBD2 for D (6 bases). The V end was cut by 2 bases, the J end by 4 bases, with 21 bases between. The CDR3 runs to 17 residues. Per germline, CDR1 SGHRS and CDR2 YFSETQ. CDR3 DNA sequence: TGCGCCAGCAGCTTACTAGCCGGGACGCGAGTTCGAGAGACCCAGTACTTC. Its translation is CASSLLAGTRVRETQYF.

The sample holds many counts of this clone. The rearrangement uses TRBV6-1 and TRBJ2-5, with 11 bases identical to TRBD2. Losses at the gene ends were 1 base for V and 5 bases for J; bases not matched to a gene: 6. The CDR3 totals 16 residues. The germline V gene encodes CDR1 MNHNS and CDR2 SASEGT. The CDR3 DNA reads as TGTGCCAGCAGTGAAGGGTCTAGCGGGAGGTCGGAGACCCAGTACTTC. Protein product: CASSEGSSGRSETQYF.

The table lists this clone with many counts. The chain employs TRBV30 and TRBJ2-4; perhaps TRBD2 as D (5 bases). The CDR3 totals 13 residues. The germline V gene encodes CDR1 GTSNPN and CDR2 SVGIG (reference sequence). V shed 2 bases and J shed 8 bases, with 13 bases lying between them. The CDR3 region has the DNA TGTGCCTGGAGTCGGAGTAGCGTAGACATTCAGTACTTC. Encoded protein: CAWSRSSVDIQYF.